The T cell receptor (beta chain) described here comes from a study of CD8+ T cells in alopecia areata (dated by TCRdb to about 2018). Turning to the overall study: The treated patients took part in an open-label pilot trial in which moderate-to-severe alopecia areata was treated with oral tofacitinib at 5 to 10 mg twice daily. Scalp clonality was compared among normal scalp (n=4), patchy alopecia areata scalp (n=8), and alopecia totalis/universalis scalp (n=8). In humans, TCRbeta sequencing was performed on scalp tissue and on sorted CD4+ and CD8+ peripheral blood T cells from healthy controls and from patients with patchy or totalis/universalis alopecia areata. Amplification of TCRbeta CDR3 regions was done by immunoSEQ multiplex PCR using 35 Vbeta forward primers and 13 Jbeta reverse primers. Biopsies were taken from tofacitinib-treated patients at baseline and again at 4 and 24 weeks into treatment, and several of those patients also had a later scalp biopsy. The RNA source kit depended on sample type: the PAXgene miRNA kit for fixed scalp, the miRNeasy kit for PBMCs, and the RNeasy kit for mouse skin. In both human patients and the C3H/HeJ mouse model, the study applied high-throughput TCRbeta sequencing to look at T cell clonal expansion in alopecia areata. Tofacitinib was given for 6 to 18 months, followed by 6 months of follow-up off drug to assess delayed response and recurrence. Broader findings and caveats from the paper: Unlike mouse skin, which is dominated by gammadelta T cells, normal human skin has resident alphabeta T cells that are also sequenced, and this complicates analysis of the scalp TCR repertoire. TCR sequences shared between patients were less clear than in mice, possibly partly because of HLA diversity in the patient population. Higher clonality and more expanded CD8+ clones were observed in lesional scalp than in normal scalp, particularly in alopecia totalis/universalis, a finding suggestive of antigenic drive.

Sequences SGHVS (CDR1) and FNYEAQ (CDR2) are obtained from the germline V gene. Trimmed from V: 4 bases; trimmed from J: 3 bases; junction bases lacking a gene match: 11. From its cysteine to its phenylalanine, the CDR3 spans 17 amino acids. Only the CDR3 DNA stays, 51 bases, in frame from base 1. The time point label for this specimen denotes: baseline before oral tofacitinib. Lesional scalp punch biopsies and peripheral blood were obtained from alopecia areata patients. PBMCs were separated by density centrifugation and stained for CD3, CD4 and CD8, after which CD4+ and CD8+ T cells were sorted on a FACSAria. Remarks on this clone: The antigen it binds to is not known. No base qualities exist here, and no much larger clone lies one base off it.

Library prep was done by the immunoSEQ multiplex PCR assay. To provide template for TCR sequencing, every sample had RNA extracted and reverse transcribed into cDNA. SuperScript III was used to make first-strand cDNA, primed with a 2:1 mix of oligo-dT and random hexamers. A synthetic immune receptor repertoire was used to assess amplification bias, and residual bias was removed computationally. The original pipeline was this. After raw reads were preprocessed to remove errors, the CDR3 was defined following IMGT conventions as running from the conserved cysteine to phenylalanine. Clonality was calculated as 1 minus Shannon entropy normalized by log2 of the number of productive unique TCRs. Whether each scalp clone was CD4 or CD8 was inferred by checking scalp TCRbeta sequences against the CD4 and CD8 repertoires from sorted blood. Entries here come from immuneACCESS through TCRdb and include only in-frame sequences with V and J called. Some clones fail to appear in such tables; in the studies checked, an unresolved V gene covers under half of the shortfall, and the cause of the remainder is unknown. V and J calls plus clone size are reproduced from that table; the DNA served to infer D and trimming. Present in this sample are 150,000 or so clones, about 90% of which were seen just once. The ten largest clones capture more than 12% of the sample.

The clonotype comes from a human donor with alopecia areata. This sequence uses TRBV7-6 and TRBJ1-5; 8 bases in the junction line up with TRBD1. The sample was CD8+ T cells sorted from blood, taken at week 0. The CDR3 is CASSSGGTTGVNQPQHF. The DNA reads TGTGCCAGCAGCTCCGGGGGGACGACAGGGGTCAATCAGCCCCAGCATTTT.